The 8 T cell receptor beta chains given below trace back to one sample, sequenced in a study of control samples from healthy donors and cancer patients. Clones were sequenced by immunoSEQ multiplex PCR, and TCRdb holds only the in-frame ones, with some missing. The data hold under 150,000 clones, with about 85% observed a single time. The sequenced sample consisted of blood. These TCRs come from a woman aged 30 to 39 in good health.

The V and J genes are TRBV27 and TRBJ2-1, with D perhaps given as TRBD1 or TRBD2 (7 bases each). V lost 8 bases and J lost 8, with 19 bases in between. The CDR3 contains 14 residues. Germline V gene data show CDR1 as MNHEY and CDR2 as SMNVEV (reference sequence). Here the CDR3 DNA reads TGTGCCAGCCGGAGACAGGGAGGGATCGATGAGCAGTTCTTC. Protein sequence: CASRRQGGIDEQFF.

The chain recombines TRBV20-1 with TRBJ1-1, with 8 positions matching TRBD1. This CDR3 comprises 13 residues. The junction had 8 bases not matched to a gene; V was cut back by 5 bases and J by 6 bases. In germline, CDR1 is DFQATT, CDR2 SNEGSKA (reference sequence). In nucleotides, the CDR3 is TGCAGTGCTGGTGACAGGGGAGGGGCTGAAGCTTTCTTT. Translating gives CSAGDRGGAEAFF.

The J gene is TRBJ1-5, the V gene TRBV19; D ambiguous. V was trimmed by 4 bases and J by 0 bases, leaving 7 bases between them. The germline CDR1 and CDR2 sequences are LNHDA and SQIVND (reference sequence). CDR3 size: 14 residues. The CDR3 reads CASSTSNSNQPQHF. The CDR3 coding sequence is TGTGCCAGTAGTACCAGCAATAGCAATCAGCCCCAGCATTTT.

V and J are TRBV7-2 and TRBJ1-1, with unresolved D. CDR3 length equals 13 residues. Germline lookup yields CDR1 SGHTA and CDR2 FQGNSA. V lost 5 bases and J 3 bases, leaving 10 bases between the germline ends. CDR3 in amino acids: CASSAGLYTEAFF. CDR3 nucleotide sequence: TGTGCCAGCAGCGCCGGGCTGTACACTGAAGCTTTCTTT. Using reference TRBV7-2 and TRBJ1-1 for the parts outside the CDR3, the full variable domain is GAGVSQSPSNKVTEKGKDVELRCDPISGHTALYWYRQSLGQGLEFLIYFQGNSAPDKSGLPSDRFSAERTGGSVSTLTIQRTQQEDSAVYLCASSAGLYTEAFFGQGTRLTVV.

The chain joins TRBV28 to TRBJ2-5, with D hard to call. Germline V gene sequence: CDR1 MDHEN, CDR2 SYDVKM. Trimming cost V 10 bases and J 1 base, with 13 bases left between them. The CDR3 is 13 amino acids. CDR3 amino acids: CATFPGVQETQYF. CDR3 coding DNA: TGTGCCACCTTTCCAGGCGTCCAAGAGACCCAGTACTTC.

The chain uses TRBV19 and TRBJ1-5; TRBD1 matches at 7 bases. V was pared by 6 bases and J by 2 bases, with 7 bases of the junction left unmatched. The CDR3 is 15 amino acids. CDR1 is LNHDA, CDR2 SQIVND, per germline (reference sequence). CDR3 sequence: CASSTEGQRNQPQHF. CDR3 DNA: TGTGCCAGTAGCACGGAGGGACAGCGCAATCAGCCCCAGCATTTT.

V usage is TRBV6-2 or TRBV6-3 and J usage is TRBJ2-7; no reliable D call. The germline V and J ends were trimmed by 5 bases and 4 bases, with 21 bases remaining between them. This CDR3 has 16 residues. Germline CDR1 and CDR2: MNHEY and SVGEGT. CDR3 protein: CASSRPTPQVGYEQYF. As DNA, the CDR3 is TGTGCCAGCAGTCGCCCGACCCCCCAAGTGGGGTACGAGCAGTACTTC.

The J gene is TRBJ1-4, the V gene TRBV10-3; 8 bases are shared with TRBD1. Unmatched junction bases numbered 3, after V lost 6 bases and J lost 0 bases. The CDR3 is made up of 15 amino acids. Germline CDR1 reads ENHRY; CDR2 reads SYGVKD. The CDR3 reads CAIREDRATNEKLFF. CDR3 coding DNA: TGTGCCATCAGGGAGGACAGGGCAACTAATGAAAAACTGTTTTTT.